In its sample, the clone carrying this TCR beta chain was seen a few times. TCRdb processed the RT-PCR reads anew with MiXCR; each CDR3 protein has one entry. In the table there are around 700,000 distinct CDR3 sequences, 14% of which are singletons. This CDR3 comprises 14 residues. The J segment lost 2 bases and the V segment lost 7 bases, leaving 5 bases of the junction unmatched. CDR1 KGHDR and CDR2 SFDVKD come from the germline V gene. The specimen was memory CD4+ T cells from blood. The TCR comes from a female donor in good health, serving as a healthy control. This chain links TRBV24-1 with TRBJ2-5, with TRBD1 matching 8 bases. The DNA of the CDR3 is TGTGCCACCAGCTCTGACAGGGGTCAAGAGACCCAGTACTTC. It is translated as CATSSDRGQETQYF.